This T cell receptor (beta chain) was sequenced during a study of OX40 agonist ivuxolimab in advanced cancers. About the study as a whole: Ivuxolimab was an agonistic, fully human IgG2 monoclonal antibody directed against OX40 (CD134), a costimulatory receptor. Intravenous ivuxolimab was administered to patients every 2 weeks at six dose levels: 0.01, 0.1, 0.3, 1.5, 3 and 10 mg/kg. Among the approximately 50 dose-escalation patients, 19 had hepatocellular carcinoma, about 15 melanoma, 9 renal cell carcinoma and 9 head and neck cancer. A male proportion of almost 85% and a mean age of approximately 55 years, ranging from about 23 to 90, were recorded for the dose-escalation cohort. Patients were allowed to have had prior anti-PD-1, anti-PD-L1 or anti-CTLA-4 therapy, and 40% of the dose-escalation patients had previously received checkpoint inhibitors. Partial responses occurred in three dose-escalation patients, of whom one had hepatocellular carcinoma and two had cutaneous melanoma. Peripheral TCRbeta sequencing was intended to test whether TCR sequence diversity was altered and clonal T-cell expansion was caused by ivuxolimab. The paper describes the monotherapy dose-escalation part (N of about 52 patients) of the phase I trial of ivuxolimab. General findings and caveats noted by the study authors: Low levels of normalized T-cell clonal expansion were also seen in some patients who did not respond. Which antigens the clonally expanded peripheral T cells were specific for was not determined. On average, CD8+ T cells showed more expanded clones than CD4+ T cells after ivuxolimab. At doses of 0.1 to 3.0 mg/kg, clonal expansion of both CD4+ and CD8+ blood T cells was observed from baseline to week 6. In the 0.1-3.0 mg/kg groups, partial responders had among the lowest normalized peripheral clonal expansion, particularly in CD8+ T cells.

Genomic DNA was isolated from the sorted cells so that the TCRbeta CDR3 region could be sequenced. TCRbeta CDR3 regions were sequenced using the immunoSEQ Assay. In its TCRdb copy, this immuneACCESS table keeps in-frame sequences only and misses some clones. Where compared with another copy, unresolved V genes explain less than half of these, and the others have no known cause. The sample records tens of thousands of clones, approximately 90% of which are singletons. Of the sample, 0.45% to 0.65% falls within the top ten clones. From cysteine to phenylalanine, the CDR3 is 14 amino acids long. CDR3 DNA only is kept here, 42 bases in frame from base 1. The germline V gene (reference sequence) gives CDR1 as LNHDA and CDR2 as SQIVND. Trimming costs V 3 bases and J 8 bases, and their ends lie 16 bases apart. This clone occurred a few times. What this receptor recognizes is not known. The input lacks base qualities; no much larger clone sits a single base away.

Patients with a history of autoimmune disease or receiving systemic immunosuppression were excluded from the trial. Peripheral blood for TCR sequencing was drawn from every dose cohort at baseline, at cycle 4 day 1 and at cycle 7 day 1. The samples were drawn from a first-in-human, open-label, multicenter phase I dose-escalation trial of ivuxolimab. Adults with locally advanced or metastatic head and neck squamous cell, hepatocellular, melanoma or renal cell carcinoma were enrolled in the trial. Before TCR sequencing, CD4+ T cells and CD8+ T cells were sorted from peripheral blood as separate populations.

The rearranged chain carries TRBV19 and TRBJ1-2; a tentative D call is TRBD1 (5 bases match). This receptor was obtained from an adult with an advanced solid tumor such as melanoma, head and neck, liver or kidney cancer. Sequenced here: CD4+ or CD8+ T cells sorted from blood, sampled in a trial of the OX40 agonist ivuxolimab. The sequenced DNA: TGTGCCAGTAGTATCGGGACTCTTACACGGGGCTACACCTTC. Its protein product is CASSIGTLTRGYTF. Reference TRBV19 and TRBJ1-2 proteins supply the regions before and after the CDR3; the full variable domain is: DGGITQSPKYLFRKEGQNVTLSCEQNLNHDAMYWYRQDPGQGLRLIYYSQIVNDFQKGDIAEGYSVSREKKESFPLTVTSAQKNPTAFYLCASSIGTLTRGYTFGSGTRLTVV.